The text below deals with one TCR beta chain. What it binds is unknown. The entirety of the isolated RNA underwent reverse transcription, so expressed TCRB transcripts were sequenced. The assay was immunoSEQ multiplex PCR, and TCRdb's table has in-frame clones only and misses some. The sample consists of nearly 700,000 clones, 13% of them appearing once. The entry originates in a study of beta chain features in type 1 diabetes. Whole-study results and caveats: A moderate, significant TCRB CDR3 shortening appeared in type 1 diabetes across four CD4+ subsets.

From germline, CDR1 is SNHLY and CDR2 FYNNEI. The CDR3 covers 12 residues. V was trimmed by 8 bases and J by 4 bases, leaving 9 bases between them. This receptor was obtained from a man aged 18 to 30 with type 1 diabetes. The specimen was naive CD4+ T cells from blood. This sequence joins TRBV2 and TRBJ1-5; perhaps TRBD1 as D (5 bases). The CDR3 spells CASGEGNQPQHF. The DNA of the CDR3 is TGTGCCAGCGGCGAGGGGAATCAGCCCCAGCATTTT.